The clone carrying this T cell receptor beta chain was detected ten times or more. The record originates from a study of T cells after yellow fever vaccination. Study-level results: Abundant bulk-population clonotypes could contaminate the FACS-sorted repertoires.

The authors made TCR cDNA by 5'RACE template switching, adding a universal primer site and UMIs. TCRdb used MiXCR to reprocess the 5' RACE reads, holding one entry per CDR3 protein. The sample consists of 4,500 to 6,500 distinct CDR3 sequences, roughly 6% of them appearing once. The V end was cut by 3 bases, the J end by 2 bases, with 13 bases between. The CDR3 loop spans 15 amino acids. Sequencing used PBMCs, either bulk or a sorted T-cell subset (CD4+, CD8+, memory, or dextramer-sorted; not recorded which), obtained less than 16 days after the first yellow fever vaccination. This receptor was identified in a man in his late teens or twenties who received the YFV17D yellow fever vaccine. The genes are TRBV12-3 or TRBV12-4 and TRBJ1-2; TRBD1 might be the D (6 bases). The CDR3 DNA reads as TGTGCCAGCAGTTTTTGGGGGGCAGAGAACTATGGCTACACCTTC. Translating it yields CASSFWGAENYGYTF.